The clone carrying this T cell receptor beta chain was observed at least ten times. Its matching antigen is unknown. At the time of active disease, bone marrow was collected from every patient. The source of the sample is a study of read filtering for tumor transcriptome and immune sequencing. The overall study: The cohort had over 16 men and some 13 women aged about 47 to 80, mean about 70 years. Whole-transcriptome libraries were prepared after DNase treatment.

Study-wide results and caveats: Without single-read clonotypes, shared clonotype proportions correlated more between IR-seq and RNA-seq.

Molecular barcoded adaptors covering alpha/delta and beta/gamma chains were used on around 370 ng RNA. From the reads, TCRdb called clonotypes with MiXCR, one entry per CDR3 protein. The sample gives 93,000 or so distinct CDR3 sequences, 20% to 25% of which show up once; about an eighth is in the top ten. Germline values: CDR1 SGHRS, CDR2 YFSETQ. The V end lost 5 bases, the J end lost 4 bases, and 14 bases lay between the germline ends. CDR3 size: 14 residues. The TCR originated in a donor aged 40 or over with multiple myeloma. The V and J genes are TRBV5-1 and TRBJ2-3; a possible D gene is TRBD2 (6 bases). The specimen was a population of CD138-negative cells sorted from bone marrow. DNA of the CDR3: TGCGCCAGCAGTATTGGAGGGGCCTCAGATACGCAGTATTTT. It encodes CASSIGGASDTQYF.